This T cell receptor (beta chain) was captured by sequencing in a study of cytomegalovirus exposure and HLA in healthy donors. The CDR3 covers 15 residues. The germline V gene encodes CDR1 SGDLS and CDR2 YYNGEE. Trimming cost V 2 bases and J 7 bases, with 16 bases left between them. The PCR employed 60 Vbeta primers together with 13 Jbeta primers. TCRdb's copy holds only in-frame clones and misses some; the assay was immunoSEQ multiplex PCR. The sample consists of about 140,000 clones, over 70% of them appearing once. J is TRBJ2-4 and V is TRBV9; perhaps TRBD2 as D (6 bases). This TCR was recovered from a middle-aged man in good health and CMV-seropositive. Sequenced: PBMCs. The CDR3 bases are TGTGCCAGCAGCGTCTCCTCCGGCGGGGTGAACATTCAGTACTTC. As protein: CASSVSSGGVNIQYF.